Listed below are T cell receptor beta chains from one sample, sequenced in a study of T cell responses to AZD1222 COVID-19 vaccine. Clones were read by immunoSEQ multiplex PCR, and TCRdb kept only the in-frame ones, dropping some. The sample carries some 140,000 clones, approximately 92% recorded once. The sequencing used peripheral blood, collected 28 days after the second AZD1222 dose. These TCRs come from an adult who received the AZD1222 COVID-19 vaccine. Each CDR3 is given with its conserved first and last residue. D genes are given only for firm matches. Some rows have no size entry. The others give once, few or many, or a class for an expanded clone.

size	V	J	D	DNA	CDR3
.	TRBV18	TRBJ2-1	TRBD2	TGTGCCAGCTCACTGCTGGGCGGGGGGGCCGGAGGTGAGCAGTTCTTC	CASSLLGGGAGGEQFF
once	TRBV15	TRBJ1-1	.	TGTGCCACCAGCAGAGGTGGGGGGAACACTGAAGCTTTCTTT	CATSRGGGNTEAFF
.	TRBV5-5	TRBJ1-3	.	TGTGCCAGCAGCTTGGGTGGAAACACCATATATTTT	CASSLGGNTIYF
.	TRBV28	TRBJ1-4	TRBD1	TGTGCCAGCAGTACCCGGGACAGGGGGAGTATAATTCGGGAAAAACTGTTTTTT	CASSTRDRGSIIREKLFF
.	TRBV19	TRBJ2-7	.	TGTGCCAGTAGTATCGAAGGTAGAGGCTACGAGCAGTACTTC	CASSIEGRGYEQYF
.	TRBV5-1	TRBJ2-7	TRBD1	TGCGCCAGCAGCGACCGACAGGGTCTGAGGGAGCAGTACTTC	CASSDRQGLREQYF
.	TRBV6-5	TRBJ2-3	.	TGTGCCAGCAGTTACTCACCGGGGGCTGGAGATACGCAGTATTTT	CASSYSPGAGDTQYF
.	TRBV7-8	TRBJ2-3	.	TGTGCCAGCAGCTTAGCCGAAGCACAGTCCACAGATACGCAGTATTTT	CASSLAEAQSTDTQYF
.	TRBV4-3	TRBJ1-1	.	TGCGCCAGCAGCCAAGATCGATTCTTGGGCAGGCGTACTGAAGCTTTCTTT	CASSQDRFLGRRTEAFF
.	TRBV5-6	TRBJ2-7	.	TGTGCCAGCAGCTTGATCGCGAGCCCCTACGAGCAGTACTTC	CASSLIASPYEQYF
.	TRBV6-5	TRBJ1-6	.	TGTGCCAGCAGTTTAAAGATGAGGGGTTTTTCACCCCTCCACTTT	CASSLKMRGFSPLHF
.	TRBV6-2/TRBV6-3	TRBJ2-5	.	TGTGCCAGCAGTTATAATAGCGGAGACCAAGAGACCCAGTACTTC	CASSYNSGDQETQYF
.	TRBV10-1	TRBJ1-1	.	TGCGCCAGCAGTGAGAGTTGGAAGAACACTGAAGCTTTCTTT	CASSESWKNTEAFF
.	TRBV7-9	TRBJ1-2	.	TGTGCCAGCAGCCCCAGGGATCTCGGCTACACCTTC	CASSPRDLGYTF
.	TRBV7-9	TRBJ2-1	TRBD2	TGTGCCAGCAGCTCTAGCGGGGGGAGCAATGAGCAGTTCTTC	CASSSSGGSNEQFF
once	TRBV14	TRBJ1-6	.	TGTGCCAGCAGCTTTACTCTTGGGTCACCCCTCCACTTT	CASSFTLGSPLHF
.	TRBV6-1	TRBJ2-1	.	TGTGCCAGCAGTGAGGCCGGGGACAATGAGCAGTTCTTC	CASSEAGDNEQFF
.	TRBV7-6	TRBJ1-1	TRBD1	TGTGCCAGCAGCCGACCGATCGACAGGGGCCCCTTGGACACTGAAGCTTTCTTT	CASSRPIDRGPLDTEAFF
.	TRBV11-1	TRBJ1-1	.	TGTGCCAGCAGCCAGGGATGGAACACTGAAGCTTTCTTT	CASSQGWNTEAFF
.	TRBV7-9	TRBJ2-1	TRBD2	TGTGCCAGCAGCTCGGGACTAGCGAGTTACAATGAGCAGTTCTTC	CASSSGLASYNEQFF
few	TRBV6-5	TRBJ1-3	TRBD1	TGTGCCAGCAGCCGACAGGGTTTCTCTGGAAACACCATATATTTT	CASSRQGFSGNTIYF
.	TRBV7-9	TRBJ2-2	TRBD1	TGTGCCAGCAGCACCCGACAGGGGATCGGGGAGCTGTTTTTT	CASSTRQGIGELFF
.	TRBV11-3	TRBJ2-7	TRBD2	TGTGCCAGCAGCTTAGATCAGCGGGGAGCCTACGAGCAGTACTTC	CASSLDQRGAYEQYF
.	TRBV5-1	TRBJ1-2	TRBD1	TGCGCCAGCAGCTTCGGGACAGGGGCCGTCTATGGCTACACCTTC	CASSFGTGAVYGYTF
.	TRBV5-1	TRBJ2-7	.	TGCGCCAGCAGCTTCGAGGCACCCTACGAGCAGTACTTC	CASSFEAPYEQYF
.	TRBV6-5	TRBJ1-5	.	TGTGCCAGCAGTTACTCGAGTAATCTGGGGTCCCAGCCCCAGCATTTT	CASSYSSNLGSQPQHF
.	TRBV19	TRBJ1-4	.	TGTGCCAGTAGGAGAGATATTGCAACTAATGAAAAACTGTTTTTT	CASRRDIATNEKLFF
.	TRBV19	TRBJ1-5	TRBD1	TGTGCCAGTAGTATAGGGGGGACAGTCAATCAGCCCCAGCATTTT	CASSIGGTVNQPQHF
.	TRBV19	TRBJ2-7	TRBD2	TGTGCCAGTAGTTTAGCGGGGGGCCTGCCCTACGAGCAGTACTTC	CASSLAGGLPYEQYF
.	TRBV7-9	TRBJ2-1	TRBD1	TGTGCCAGCAGCCTGGGACAGGGGGTCTACAATGAGCAGTTCTTC	CASSLGQGVYNEQFF
.	TRBV28	TRBJ1-2	.	TGTGCCAGCAGTTTGGGACAATATAACTATGGCTACACCTTC	CASSLGQYNYGYTF
.	TRBV9	TRBJ2-3	TRBD2	TGTGCCAGCAGCGTTAAGGGACTAGCTGCCGATACGCAGTATTTT	CASSVKGLAADTQYF
.	TRBV27	TRBJ2-2	.	TGTGCCAGCAGTTCCCTGGACAGCGGGGAGCTGTTTTTT	CASSSLDSGELFF
.	TRBV7-9	TRBJ1-1	.	TGTGCCAGCAGCTTAGGAGGAGTGCGTGCTTTCTTT	CASSLGGVRAFF
.	TRBV7-9	TRBJ2-2	TRBD1	TGTGCCAGCAGCTTGGGACAGAACTTAGGGTCCGGGGAGCTGTTTTTT	CASSLGQNLGSGELFF
.	TRBV12-3/TRBV12-4	TRBJ1-2	TRBD1	TGTGCCAGCAGCCTGACAGGGGGGTTTGGCTACACCTTC	CASSLTGGFGYTF
.	TRBV19	TRBJ2-7	.	TGTGCCAGTAGCCTCATCCATCCCTACGAGCAGTACTTC	CASSLIHPYEQYF
.	TRBV5-6	TRBJ1-6	.	TGTGCCAGCAGCTTGGCCGGGTCCAGAAATTCACCCCTCCACTTT	CASSLAGSRNSPLHF
.	TRBV19	TRBJ1-2	.	TGTGCCAGTAGTATCTTGGCCAACGAATACTATGGCTACACCTTC	CASSILANEYYGYTF
.	TRBV4-3	TRBJ1-5	.	TGCGCCAGCAGCCAAGAAATGACCCCGGCTCAGCCCCAGCATTTT	CASSQEMTPAQPQHF
once	TRBV15	TRBJ2-2	.	TGTGCCACCAGCAGAGATCGGCCCCCTCCCCGGGAGCTGTTTTTT	CATSRDRPPPRELFF
.	TRBV6-5	TRBJ2-7	.	TGTGCCAGCAGCCCCCACCGACAGACCTACGAGCAGTACTTC	CASSPHRQTYEQYF
.	TRBV6-5	TRBJ2-1	TRBD2	TGTGCCAGCAGGCCTACTGGACTAGCAGACAATGAGCAGTTCTTC	CASRPTGLADNEQFF
.	TRBV6-5	TRBJ2-7	TRBD1	TGTGCCAGCAGTCTTCGTACACAGGGGCGGTACGAGCAGTACTTC	CASSLRTQGRYEQYF
.	TRBV18	TRBJ2-1	.	TGTGCCAGCTCTCGCGAGGTCCATGAGCAGTTCTTC	CASSREVHEQFF